This T cell receptor beta chain came from a study of T cell changes during pregnancy in multiple sclerosis. The CDR3 length is 16 residues. Unmatched junction bases numbered 5, after V lost 5 bases and J lost 4 bases. In germline, CDR1 is MNHEY, CDR2 SMNVEV (reference sequence). Here immunoSEQ multiplex PCR was the method, and the copy in TCRdb shows in-frame clones only, minus some. The table lists roughly 69,000 clones, about 92% of them singletons. The source of this sequence is a female donor with multiple sclerosis, enrolled in a pregnancy study. This material consisted of peripheral blood, taken after pregnancy. This chain connects TRBV27 to TRBJ2-3; 14 positions agree with TRBD2. CDR3 region: CASSHPGLAGADTQYF. The DNA of the CDR3 is TGTGCCAGCAGTCACCCGGGACTAGCGGGAGCAGATACGCAGTATTTT.